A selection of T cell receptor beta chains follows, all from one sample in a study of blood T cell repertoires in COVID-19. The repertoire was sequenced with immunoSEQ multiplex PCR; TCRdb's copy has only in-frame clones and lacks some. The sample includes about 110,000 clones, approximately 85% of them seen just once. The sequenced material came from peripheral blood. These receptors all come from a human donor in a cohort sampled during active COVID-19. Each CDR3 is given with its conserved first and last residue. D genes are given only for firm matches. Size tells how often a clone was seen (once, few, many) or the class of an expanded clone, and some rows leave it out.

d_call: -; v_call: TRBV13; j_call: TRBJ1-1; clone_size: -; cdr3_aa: CASSLSPTGGDDTEAFF; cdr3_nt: TGTGCCAGCAGCCTCAGCCCAACGGGGGGCGATGACACTGAAGCTTTCTTT
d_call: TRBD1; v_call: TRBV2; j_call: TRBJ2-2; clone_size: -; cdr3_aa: CASTWDRGQVSTGELFF; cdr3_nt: TGTGCCAGCACTTGGGACAGGGGGCAAGTGAGCACCGGGGAGCTGTTTTTT
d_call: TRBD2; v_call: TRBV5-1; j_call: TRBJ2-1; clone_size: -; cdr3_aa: CASSSGTSGIHEQFF; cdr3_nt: TGCGCCAGCAGCTCCGGGACTAGCGGGATCCATGAGCAGTTCTTC
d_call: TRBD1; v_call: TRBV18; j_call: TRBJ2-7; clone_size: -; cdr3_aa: CASSPPTGGKNEQYF; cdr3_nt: TGTGCCAGCTCACCACCGACAGGGGGGAAAAACGAGCAGTACTTC
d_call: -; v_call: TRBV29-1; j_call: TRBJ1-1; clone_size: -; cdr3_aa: CSVLLGENTEAFF; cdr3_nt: TGCAGCGTCTTACTCGGGGAAAACACTGAAGCTTTCTTT
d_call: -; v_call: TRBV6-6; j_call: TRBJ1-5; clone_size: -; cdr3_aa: CASSADGGQPQHF; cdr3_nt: TGTGCCAGCAGCGCGGATGGGGGCCAGCCCCAGCATTTT
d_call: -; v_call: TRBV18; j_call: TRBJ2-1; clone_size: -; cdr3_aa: CASASMGGVGNEQFF; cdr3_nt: TGTGCCAGCGCCTCAATGGGAGGCGTTGGCAATGAGCAGTTCTTC
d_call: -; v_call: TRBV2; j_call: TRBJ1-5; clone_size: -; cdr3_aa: CASGWRIGQPQHF; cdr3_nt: TGTGCCAGCGGTTGGAGAATTGGTCAGCCCCAGCATTTT
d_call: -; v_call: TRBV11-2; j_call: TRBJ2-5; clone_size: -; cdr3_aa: CASSLGIGRETQYF; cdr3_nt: TGTGCCAGCAGCTTAGGGATAGGGAGGGAGACCCAGTACTTC
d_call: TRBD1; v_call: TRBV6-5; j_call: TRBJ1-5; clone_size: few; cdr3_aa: CASSFDRAGNQPQHF; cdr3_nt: TGTGCCAGCAGTTTCGACAGGGCGGGCAATCAGCCCCAGCATTTT
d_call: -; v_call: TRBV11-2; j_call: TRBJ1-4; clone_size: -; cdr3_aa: CASSLWGGSAANEKLFF; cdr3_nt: TGTGCCAGCAGCTTATGGGGGGGAAGCGCGGCTAATGAAAAACTGTTTTTT
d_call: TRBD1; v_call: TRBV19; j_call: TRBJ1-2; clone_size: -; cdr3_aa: CASNPGQDLNYGYTF; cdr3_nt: TGTGCCAGTAACCCGGGACAGGACCTTAACTATGGCTACACCTTC
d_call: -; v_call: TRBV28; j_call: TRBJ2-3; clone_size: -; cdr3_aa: CASSLSTGDTQYF; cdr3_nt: TGTGCCAGCAGTTTATCCACAGGGGATACGCAGTATTTT
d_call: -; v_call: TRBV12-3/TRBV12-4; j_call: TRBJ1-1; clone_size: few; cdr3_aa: CASSLRGEKAFF; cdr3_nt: TGTGCCAGCAGTTTACGGGGTGAGAAAGCTTTCTTT
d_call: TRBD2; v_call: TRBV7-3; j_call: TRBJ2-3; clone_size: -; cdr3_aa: CASSRGLAGIDTQYF; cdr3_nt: TGTGCCAGCAGCCGTGGACTAGCGGGGATAGATACGCAGTATTTT
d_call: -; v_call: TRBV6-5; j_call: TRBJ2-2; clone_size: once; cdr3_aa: CASSPGLVNTGELFF; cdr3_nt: TGTGCCAGCAGTCCCGGACTTGTGAACACCGGGGAGCTGTTTTTT
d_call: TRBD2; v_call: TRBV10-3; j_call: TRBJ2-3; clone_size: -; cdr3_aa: CAISESLLAATDTQYF; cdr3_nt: TGTGCCATCAGTGAGTCGTTGCTAGCGGCCACAGATACGCAGTATTTT
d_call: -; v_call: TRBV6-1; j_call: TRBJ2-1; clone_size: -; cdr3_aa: CASSEDAREPYNEQFF; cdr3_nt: TGTGCCAGCAGTGAAGACGCTAGAGAACCCTACAATGAGCAGTTCTTC
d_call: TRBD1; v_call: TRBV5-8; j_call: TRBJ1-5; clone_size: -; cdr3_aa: CASSTDRGRGSNQPQHF; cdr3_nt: TGTGCCAGCAGCACGGACAGGGGCAGGGGTAGCAATCAGCCCCAGCATTTT
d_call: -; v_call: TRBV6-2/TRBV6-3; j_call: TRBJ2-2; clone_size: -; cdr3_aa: CASSYPTPQGTGELFF; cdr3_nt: TGTGCCAGCAGTTATCCCACCCCCCAGGGCACCGGGGAGCTGTTTTTT
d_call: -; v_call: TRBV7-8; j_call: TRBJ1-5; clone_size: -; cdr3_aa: CASSPGTAGFRPQHF; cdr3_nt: TGTGCCAGCAGCCCAGGCACCGCAGGGTTTCGGCCCCAGCATTTT
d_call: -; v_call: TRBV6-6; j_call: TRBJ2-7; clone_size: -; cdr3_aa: CASSPGYVQYF; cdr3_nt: TGTGCCAGCAGCCCCGGTTACGTGCAGTACTTC
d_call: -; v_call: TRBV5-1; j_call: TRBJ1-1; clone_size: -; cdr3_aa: CASSSQGNTEAFF; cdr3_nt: TGCGCCAGCAGCTCCCAGGGGAACACTGAAGCTTTCTTT
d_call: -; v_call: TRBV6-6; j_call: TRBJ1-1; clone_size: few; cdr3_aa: CASSSDRNTEAFF; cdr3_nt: TGTGCCAGCAGTTCGGACAGGAACACTGAAGCTTTCTTT
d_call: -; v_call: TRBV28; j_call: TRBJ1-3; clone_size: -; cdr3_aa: CASSFGGRYSGNTIYF; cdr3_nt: TGTGCCAGCAGTTTTGGGGGCCGCTACTCTGGAAACACCATATATTTT
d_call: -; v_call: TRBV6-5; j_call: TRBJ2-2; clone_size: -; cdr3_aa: CASLPVSTGELFF; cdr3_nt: TGTGCCAGTCTTCCGGTTAGCACCGGGGAGCTGTTTTTT
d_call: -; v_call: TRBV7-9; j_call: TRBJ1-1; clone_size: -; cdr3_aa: CASSFVQGMNTEAFF; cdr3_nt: TGTGCCAGCAGCTTCGTCCAGGGGATGAACACTGAAGCTTTCTTT
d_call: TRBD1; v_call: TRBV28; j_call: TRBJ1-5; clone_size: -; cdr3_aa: CASSFLRQGGQPQHF; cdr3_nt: TGTGCCAGCAGTTTCTTACGACAGGGAGGTCAGCCCCAGCATTTT
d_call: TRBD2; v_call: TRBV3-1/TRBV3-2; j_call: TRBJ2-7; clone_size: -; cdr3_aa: CASSYSGSYEQYF; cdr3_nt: TGTGCCAGCAGCTATAGCGGGAGCTACGAGCAGTACTTC